This T cell receptor (beta chain) derives from a study of blood T cell repertoires in COVID-19. Study at large: Samples came from the United States, Italy and Spain, spanning acute and convalescent COVID-19. PBMCs, B-cell-depleted T cells, or T cells provided the cDNA or gDNA that made up the material.

In the original processing: Amplification of reference gene primers provided the estimated nucleated cell counts. Some clones are missing from TCRdb's copy, which holds only in-frame ones; the method was immunoSEQ multiplex PCR. V and J calls and clone size follow that table, whereas D and trimming were derived from the DNA. The sample gives roughly 250,000 clones, roughly 87% of which show up once; around 7.2% is in the top ten. The specimen sequenced was peripheral blood. The receptor was derived from a man in his sixties who had recovered from COVID-19.

The CDR3 DNA follows: TGCGCCAGCAGTTTAGGACCCGGGACATTCAATGAAAAACTGTTTTTT. Protein sequence: CASSLGPGTFNEKLFF. V gene TRBV5-1 combines with J gene TRBJ1-4; tentatively, D is TRBD1 (6 bases). This CDR3 has 16 amino acids. V was trimmed by 5 bases and J by 5 bases, leaving 19 bases between them. Germline V gene sequence: CDR1 SGHRS, CDR2 YFSETQ.